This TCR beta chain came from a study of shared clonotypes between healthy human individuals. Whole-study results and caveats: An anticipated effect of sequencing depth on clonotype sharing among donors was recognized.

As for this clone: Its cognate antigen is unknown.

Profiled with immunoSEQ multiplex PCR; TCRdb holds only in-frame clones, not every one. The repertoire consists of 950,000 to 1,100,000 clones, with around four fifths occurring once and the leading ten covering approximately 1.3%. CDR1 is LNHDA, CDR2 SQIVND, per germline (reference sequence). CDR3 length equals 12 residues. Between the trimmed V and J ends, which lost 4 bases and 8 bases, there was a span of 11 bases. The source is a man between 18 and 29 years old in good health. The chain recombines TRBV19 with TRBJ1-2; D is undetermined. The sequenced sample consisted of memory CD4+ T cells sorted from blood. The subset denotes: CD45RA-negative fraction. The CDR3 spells CASSNRAAGYTF. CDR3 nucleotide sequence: TGTGCCAGTAGTAACCGGGCAGCGGGCTACACCTTC.